The source of this TCR beta chain is a study of cytomegalovirus exposure and HLA in healthy donors. V lost 3 bases and J lost 3, with 5 bases in between. The CDR3 totals 13 residues. CDR1 and CDR2 (germline): KGHSH, LQKENI. Amplification used 60 Vbeta primers and 13 Jbeta primers. Only in-frame clones appear in the TCRdb table, and some are missing; sequencing was by immunoSEQ multiplex PCR. Altogether 250,000 to 350,000 clones are present, more than 80% being singletons, with the ten largest covering less than 4.5%. The count of this clone is one. This TCR was sampled from a man between 35 and 55 years old in good health and CMV-seropositive. The V gene is TRBV18, the J gene TRBJ2-2; D call uncertain. The source material was PBMCs. This CDR3 reads CASSPSYTGELFF. Here the CDR3 DNA reads TGTGCCAGCTCACCGTCCTACACCGGGGAGCTGTTTTTT.